This paragraph covers one T cell receptor beta chain sequence. The data are from a study of cytomegalovirus exposure and HLA in healthy donors. About the study: Of 398 genotyped donors, roughly 80% clustered with self-reported Caucasian donors.

PCR primers comprised 60 Vbeta and 13 Jbeta primers. The method was immunoSEQ multiplex PCR; TCRdb's version includes in-frame clones alone and lacks a portion of them. The table has about 170,000 clones, 75% to 90% seen once; the top ten hold around 2.3%. The CDR3 loop spans 13 amino acids. CDR1 is SGHRS and CDR2 is YFSETQ in the germline V gene. V dropped 2 bases and J dropped 4 bases, with 9 bases sitting between them. Sequences were obtained from PBMCs. The rearrangement joins TRBV5-1 to TRBJ1-1; the D gene is possibly TRBD1 (5 bases). This TCR came from a male donor in good health and CMV-seronegative. In DNA, the CDR3 is TGCGCCAGCAGCTTCGGGGGGTTCACTGAAGCTTTCTTT. Its protein product is CASSFGGFTEAFF. Supplemented by reference TRBV5-1 and TRBJ1-1, the full variable domain reads KAGVTQTPRYLIKTRGQQVTLSCSPISGHRSVSWYQQTPGQGLQFLFEYFSETQRNKGNFPGRFSGRQFSNSRSEMNVSTLELGDSALYLCASSFGGFTEAFFGQGTRLTVV.